One TCR beta chain is described in this entry. Its antigen is currently not known. Nothing much larger sits one base from this clone, and base qualities are not available. Library preparation was by RT-PCR. Sequencing instrument: Illumina HiSeq 2500. In TCRdb, the public reads were trimmed at Q25 with fastp and aligned with MiXCR, with productive beta chains retained. Rows matching on CDR3 protein sequence are summarized as one entry with the most common DNA and genes. This sample comprises a few hundred thousand distinct CDR3 sequences, 12% of them detected only once. 7.8% of the sample is taken by the ten largest. The CDR3 measures 16 amino acids from cysteine to phenylalanine. Just CDR3 DNA is preserved here, 48 bases in frame from base 1. Germline trimming amounts to 3 bases on V and 2 bases on J, with 6 as the count of junction bases outside the gene matches. CDR1 and CDR2, looked up from the germline V gene (reference sequence), are WNHNN and SYGVQD.

This sample was included in a study of response to subunit inactivated influenza vaccine (dated by TCRdb to between 2018 and 2020). Broadly, across the study: The study used deep quantitative T cell receptor repertoire profiling to track responses to a trivalent subunit inactivated influenza vaccine. Study-level results and caveats: According to the authors, only a limited number of new T cells may be recruited by each seasonal influenza vaccination.

The source material was non-naive T cells sorted from PBMCs, sampled approximately 15 days before vaccination. According to the study, the label for this sample's cell subset or site signals: memory T cell fraction. The V and J segments used are TRBV10-1 and TRBJ2-3, and 9 junctional nucleotides match TRBD2. This TCR was sampled from a man aged 45 to 65 who received an inactivated influenza vaccine. Donor details come from another sample of the same person, matched by shared clones. In nucleotides, the sequence is TGCGCCAGCAGTGACGCGGGGGGGGACTCCACAGATACGCAGTATTTT. It codes for CASSDAGGDSTDTQYF.